The rows below give T cell receptor beta chains drawn from one sample of a study of patients and donors after allogeneic stem cell transplantation. TCRdb used MiXCR to reprocess the RT-PCR reads, holding one entry per CDR3 protein. Of about 410,000 distinct CDR3 sequences in the sample, 16% were seen once. What was sequenced was blood, either unsorted or a sorted T cell fraction (not recorded which). All receptors come from a human donor who was either an allogeneic HSCT recipient or a stem cell or donor lymphocyte infusion donor (not recorded which). It is not recorded whose cells these are; they may come from a transplant donor. CDR3s include the opening cysteine and the closing phenylalanine or tryptophan. The D gene is left open where the match is weak. Some rows mark clone size as missing; the rest say once, few, many or name a class of expanded clone.

V gene: TRBV10-3; J gene: TRBJ1-3; clone size: few; D gene: TRBD1; CDR3 DNA: TGTGCCATTGGGACAGGCTCTGGAAACACCATATATTTT; CDR3 protein: CAIGTGSGNTIYF
V gene: TRBV7-9; J gene: TRBJ2-3; clone size: few; D gene: .; CDR3 DNA: TGTGCCAGCAGCTCTTCCGCCCGAGTTAGAGATACGCAGTATTTT; CDR3 protein: CASSSSARVRDTQYF
V gene: TRBV12-3/TRBV12-4; J gene: TRBJ1-3; clone size: few; D gene: TRBD1; CDR3 DNA: TGTGCCAGCAGAAGACAGGGGATGGGAAACACCATATATTTT; CDR3 protein: CASRRQGMGNTIYF
V gene: TRBV6-1; J gene: TRBJ2-1; clone size: few; D gene: TRBD1; CDR3 DNA: TGTGCCAGCAGGGGACAGGTGCCCTTGGATGAGCAGTTCTTC; CDR3 protein: CASRGQVPLDEQFF
V gene: TRBV3-1; J gene: TRBJ2-2; clone size: few; D gene: TRBD1; CDR3 DNA: TGTGCCAGCAGCCAAGCATCCGGGACAGCGAACACCGGGGAGCTGTTTTTT; CDR3 protein: CASSQASGTANTGELFF
V gene: TRBV2; J gene: TRBJ2-7; clone size: few; D gene: TRBD2; CDR3 DNA: TGTGCCAGCAGGGGGACTAGCGGGATCAAGGGAGAGCAGTACTTC; CDR3 protein: CASRGTSGIKGEQYF
V gene: TRBV4-2; J gene: TRBJ2-1; clone size: .; D gene: .; CDR3 DNA: TGTGCCAGCAGCCCCTTTGAGGGCGATGAGCAGTTCTTC; CDR3 protein: CASSPFEGDEQFF
V gene: TRBV6-2/TRBV6-3; J gene: TRBJ2-1; clone size: few; D gene: .; CDR3 DNA: TGTGCCAGCCACAGTGAGCGGAGCTCCTACAATGAGCAGTTCTTC; CDR3 protein: CASHSERSSYNEQFF
V gene: TRBV30; J gene: TRBJ1-1; clone size: .; D gene: .; CDR3 DNA: TGTGCCTGGAGGAGGGGGAACACTGAAGCTTTCTTT; CDR3 protein: CAWRRGNTEAFF
V gene: TRBV5-1; J gene: TRBJ2-7; clone size: few; D gene: .; CDR3 DNA: TGCGCCAGCAGCTTGGCCCTCGGCTCCTACGAGCAGTACTTC; CDR3 protein: CASSLALGSYEQYF
V gene: TRBV7-9; J gene: TRBJ2-3; clone size: many; D gene: .; CDR3 DNA: TGTGCCAGCAGCAACACAGATACGCAGTATTTT; CDR3 protein: CASSNTDTQYF
V gene: TRBV5-1; J gene: TRBJ2-3; clone size: many; D gene: TRBD2; CDR3 DNA: TGCGCCAGCAGCTTTCTTGCGGGAGGGCCTGATACGCAGTATTTT; CDR3 protein: CASSFLAGGPDTQYF
V gene: TRBV28; J gene: TRBJ2-1; clone size: few; D gene: TRBD2; CDR3 DNA: TGTGCCAGCAGTACTAGCGGGAGTAATTACAATGAGCAGTTCTTC; CDR3 protein: CASSTSGSNYNEQFF
V gene: TRBV24-1; J gene: TRBJ2-5; clone size: .; D gene: TRBD1; CDR3 DNA: TGTGCCACCGCACAGGGGCTAGAGACCCAGTACTTC; CDR3 protein: CATAQGLETQYF
V gene: TRBV11-2; J gene: TRBJ2-1; clone size: few; D gene: TRBD2; CDR3 DNA: TGTGCCAGCAGCTTAGATAGAACGGGACTAGCGGGGGTCCAGTTCTTC; CDR3 protein: CASSLDRTGLAGVQFF
V gene: TRBV18; J gene: TRBJ1-2; clone size: .; D gene: TRBD1; CDR3 DNA: TGTGCCAGCTCCCGACGGACAGGGGATAGCTATGGCTACACCTTC; CDR3 protein: CASSRRTGDSYGYTF
V gene: TRBV3-1; J gene: TRBJ2-3; clone size: .; D gene: TRBD2; CDR3 DNA: TGTGCCAGCAGCCCCTTAGCGGGAGGGGCAGATACGCAGTATTTT; CDR3 protein: CASSPLAGGADTQYF
V gene: TRBV6-1; J gene: TRBJ2-1; clone size: .; D gene: .; CDR3 DNA: TGTGCCAGCAGCCGCCCAAGCGACAATGAGCAGTTCTTC; CDR3 protein: CASSRPSDNEQFF
V gene: TRBV6-1; J gene: TRBJ2-1; clone size: few; D gene: TRBD2; CDR3 DNA: TGTGCCAGCAGGGGGACTAGCGGGAGGGCCTACAATGAGCAGTTCTTC; CDR3 protein: CASRGTSGRAYNEQFF
V gene: TRBV29-1; J gene: TRBJ1-1; clone size: .; D gene: .; CDR3 DNA: TGCAGCGCCTGGGCTATTCAGGGGTGGAACACTGAAGCTTTCTTT; CDR3 protein: CSAWAIQGWNTEAFF
V gene: TRBV20-1; J gene: TRBJ2-5; clone size: .; D gene: .; CDR3 DNA: TGCAGTGCTAGGGCCAGCGGGCAAGAGACCCAGTACTTC; CDR3 protein: CSARASGQETQYF
V gene: TRBV20-1; J gene: TRBJ2-1; clone size: few; D gene: .; CDR3 DNA: TGCAGTGCTAGGCTGGCCGGGACTGAGCAGTTCTTC; CDR3 protein: CSARLAGTEQFF
V gene: TRBV25-1; J gene: TRBJ1-1; clone size: few; D gene: TRBD1; CDR3 DNA: TGTGCCAGCAGTGAAAAACGAACAGGGGACACTGAAGCTTTCTTT; CDR3 protein: CASSEKRTGDTEAFF
V gene: TRBV3-1; J gene: TRBJ1-1; clone size: few; D gene: .; CDR3 DNA: TGTGCCAGCAGCCAGGGGGCTGACACTGAAGCTTTCTTT; CDR3 protein: CASSQGADTEAFF
V gene: TRBV29-1; J gene: TRBJ1-2; clone size: many; D gene: .; CDR3 DNA: TGCAGCGTCGGGACAAGGAGTGGCTACACCTTC; CDR3 protein: CSVGTRSGYTF